The clone carrying this T cell receptor beta chain came up many times. Antigen specificity is unknown. The data were taken from a study of regulatory T cells in long-lasting Graves disease. Whole-study context: Patients met the persistent Graves' disease definition after over 5 years of antithyroid drugs with positive TSH receptor antibodies. Findings of the study overall: Patients whose Graves' disease persisted exhibited lower TCR diversity than those newly diagnosed.

The germline V and J ends were trimmed by 10 bases and 1 base, with 20 bases remaining between them. The CDR3 covers 16 residues. The V gene's germline CDR1 is MDHEN and CDR2 SYDVKM. Relying on iRepertoire HTBI primers and Arm-PCR of CDR3 regions, the team built TCR beta libraries. TCRdb passed the multiplex PCR reads through MiXCR, listing each CDR3 protein once. The sample contains hundreds of thousands of distinct CDR3 sequences, about 18% of which appear only once. Regarding time point: persistent/refractory GD, antithyroid drugs over 5 years with positive TRAb. From RNA extracted from PBMCs, the TCR library was made. Graves' disease diagnosis was established per American Thyroid Association guidelines. The peripheral blood volume drawn was 8 to 9.5 milliliters, and it was collected into EDTA tubes.

This clonotype was obtained from a female donor with Graves disease. The sample was peripheral blood mononuclear cells (PBMCs), taken when the disease was refractory, from a patient treated with antithyroid drugs. J is TRBJ1-5 and V is TRBV28; D is perhaps TRBD1 (5 bases). This CDR3 is CATFPWARDSNQPQHF. The CDR3 bases are TGTGCCACCTTCCCTTGGGCGCGGGACAGCAATCAGCCCCAGCATTTT.